This note documents a single T cell receptor (beta chain) sequence. The target antigen is unknown. Sequencing was performed with immunoSEQ multiplex PCR; in TCRdb, only in-frame clones are kept and a portion is missing. This table has millions of clones, about 94% appearing once. These data are taken from a study of shared clonotypes between healthy human individuals. The study's findings and limits: Naive subsets, compared against memory subsets, generally had larger estimated richness values.

Losses at the gene ends were 4 bases for V and 2 bases for J; bases not matched to a gene: 7. The CDR3 has 15 residues. Per the germline V gene, CDR1 is SGHRS and CDR2 is YFSETQ. The naive CD8 subset, CD45RO-negative cells positively selected for CCR7, excluded terminally differentiated effector memory CD45RA+ cells. The rearrangement joins TRBV5-1 to TRBJ2-3; 7 bases match TRBD1. This receptor was identified in a man between 18 and 35 years old in good health. Sequenced sample: naive CD8+ T cells sorted from blood. The CDR3 DNA follows: TGCGCCAGCAGCCCCTGGGACAGACTCACAGATACGCAGTATTTT. Amino acid sequence: CASSPWDRLTDTQYF. Drawing the rest from reference TRBV5-1 and TRBJ2-3, the complete variable domain is KAGVTQTPRYLIKTRGQQVTLSCSPISGHRSVSWYQQTPGQGLQFLFEYFSETQRNKGNFPGRFSGRQFSNSRSEMNVSTLELGDSALYLCASSPWDRLTDTQYFGPGTRLTVL.